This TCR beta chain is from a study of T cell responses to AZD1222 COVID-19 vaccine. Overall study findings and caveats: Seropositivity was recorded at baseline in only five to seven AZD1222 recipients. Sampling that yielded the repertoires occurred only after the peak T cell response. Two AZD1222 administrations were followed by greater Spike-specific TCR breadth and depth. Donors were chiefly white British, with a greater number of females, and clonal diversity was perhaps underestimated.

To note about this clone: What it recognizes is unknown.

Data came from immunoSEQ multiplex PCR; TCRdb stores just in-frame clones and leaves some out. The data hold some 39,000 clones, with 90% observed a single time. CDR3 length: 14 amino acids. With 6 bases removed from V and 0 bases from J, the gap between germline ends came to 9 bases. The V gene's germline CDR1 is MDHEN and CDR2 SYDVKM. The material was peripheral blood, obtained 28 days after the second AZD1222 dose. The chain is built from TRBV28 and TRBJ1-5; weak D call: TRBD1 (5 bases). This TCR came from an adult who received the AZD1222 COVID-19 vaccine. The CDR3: CASRGHISNQPQHF. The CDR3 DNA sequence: TGTGCCAGCAGAGGACACATTAGCAATCAGCCCCAGCATTTT. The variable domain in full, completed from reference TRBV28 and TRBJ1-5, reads DVKVTQSSRYLVKRTGEKVFLECVQDMDHENMFWYRQDPGLGLRLIYFSYDVKMKEKGDIPEGYSVSREKKERFSLILESASTNQTSMYLCASRGHISNQPQHFGDGTRLSIL.